This passage covers 8 T cell receptor beta chains from one sample sequenced in a study of CD8 T cells in Susac syndrome. Random hexamers were used to reverse transcribe an amount of about 0.45 to 1 ug RNA. TCRdb re-analysed the immunoSEQ multiplex PCR reads in MiXCR, keeping a single row per CDR3 protein. The table has around 180,000 distinct CDR3 sequences, roughly 92% seen once. The specimen was CD4+ T cells from PBMCs. All receptors come from a human donor with multiple sclerosis.

The chain uses TRBV10-3 and TRBJ2-5; 7 bases are a match to TRBD1. The CDR3 is 12 residues long. Unmatched junction bases numbered 7, after V lost 10 bases and J lost 5 bases. Germline values: CDR1 ENHRY, CDR2 SYGVKD. The CDR3 sequence: CATQGFGETQYF. The DNA of the CDR3 is TGTGCCACACAGGGGTTTGGGGAGACCCAGTACTTC.

The chain employs TRBV30 and TRBJ1-4; no clear D. V lost 0 bases and J lost 8, with 16 bases in between. CDR1 GTSNPN and CDR2 SVGIG come from the germline V gene (reference sequence). There are 15 residues in the CDR3. CDR3 sequence (DNA): TGTGCCTGGAGTGTCTTCCAACGAATCGACGAAAAACTGTTTTTT. Amino acids: CAWSVFQRIDEKLFF.

V is TRBV28 and J is TRBJ2-5, with D maybe TRBD1 (6 bases). The CDR3 is 15 amino acids. Germline CDR1 is MDHEN and CDR2 is SYDVKM. V gave up 5 bases and J gave up 1 base, with 14 bases separating them. In DNA, the CDR3 is TGTGCCAGCAGTCCATCTTCGACAGGCCAAGAGACCCAGTACTTC. Encoded protein: CASSPSSTGQETQYF.

V gene TRBV30 combines with J gene TRBJ2-2; perhaps TRBD1 as D (6 bases). The CDR3 loop spans 14 amino acids. Looked up from germline, CDR1 is GTSNPN and CDR2 is SVGIG (reference sequence). Trimming took off 8 bases at V and 2 bases at J, with 15 bases between the two ends. The CDR3: CALDRDTNTGELFF. Written as DNA, the CDR3 is TGTGCCCTAGACCGGGACACTAACACCGGGGAGCTGTTTTTT.

J is TRBJ1-4 and V is TRBV4-3, with D maybe TRBD1 (5 bases). The CDR3 consists of 16 residues. CDR1 is LGHNA and CDR2 is YSLEER in the germline V gene. Trimming took 3 bases from V and 6 from J, leaving 17 bases between them. Here the CDR3 DNA reads TGCGCCAGCAGCCAGGGTTTGGGGCAGAGGCATGAAAAACTGTTTTTT. It specifies CASSQGLGQRHEKLFF.

In its sample, this clonotype was seen once. J is TRBJ2-2 and V is TRBV12-3 or TRBV12-4; 7 bases line up with TRBD2. The CDR3 spans 16 residues. V dropped 0 bases and J dropped 6; count of bases not matched to a gene: 7. Written as DNA, the CDR3 is TGTGCCAGCAGTTTAGCCCGCGGGAGTGGGGCCGGGGAGCTGTTTTTT. Its protein is CASSLARGSGAGELFF.

The chain employs TRBV14 and TRBJ2-5, with TRBD2 matching 8 bases. Germline CDR1 reads SGHDN; CDR2 reads FVKESK. Trimming took 2 bases from V and 8 from J; bases not matched to a gene: 4. The CDR3 loop spans 13 amino acids. The CDR3 DNA sequence: TGTGCCAGCAGCCAAAGAGCGGGAGTAACCCAGTACTTC. This encodes CASSQRAGVTQYF.

The rearrangement joins TRBV4-1 to TRBJ1-4; D not certain. The CDR3 has 16 amino acids. The V gene's germline CDR1 is MGHRA and CDR2 YSYEKL. V dropped 0 bases and J dropped 5 bases, with 13 bases sitting between them. The CDR3 spells CASSQDGKRRNEKLFF. CDR3 nucleotides: TGCGCCAGCAGCCAAGATGGAAAACGGAGGAATGAAAAACTGTTTTTT.